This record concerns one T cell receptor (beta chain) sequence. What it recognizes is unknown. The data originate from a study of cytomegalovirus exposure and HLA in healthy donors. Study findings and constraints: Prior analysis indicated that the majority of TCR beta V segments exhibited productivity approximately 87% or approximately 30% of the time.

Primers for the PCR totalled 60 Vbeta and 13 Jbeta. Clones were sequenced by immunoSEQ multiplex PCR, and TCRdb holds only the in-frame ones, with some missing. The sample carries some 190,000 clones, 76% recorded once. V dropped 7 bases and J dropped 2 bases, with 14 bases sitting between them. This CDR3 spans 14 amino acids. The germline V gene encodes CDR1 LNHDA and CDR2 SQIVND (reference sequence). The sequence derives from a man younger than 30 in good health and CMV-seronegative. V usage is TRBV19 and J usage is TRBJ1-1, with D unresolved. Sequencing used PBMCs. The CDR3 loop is CASIGRAGNTEAFF. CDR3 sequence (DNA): TGTGCCAGTATTGGGAGGGCGGGTAACACTGAAGCTTTCTTT.